This TCR beta chain stems from a study of human T cells and chemical hapten exposure. The CDR3 sequence is 15 residues long. J gave up 3 bases and V 5 bases, and 8 bases lay outside the gene matches. From germline, CDR1 is MNHEY and CDR2 SMNVEV (reference sequence). As for time point: healthy volunteer bleed at 6 weeks. Total RNA was isolated from whole blood that had not been fractionated. Only a few counts were recorded for this clonotype. TCRdb recomputed calls from the RACE reads with MiXCR, one row per CDR3 protein. The top ten clones hold around 3.4% of a sample with around 70,000 distinct CDR3 sequences, 6% to 7% of them seen once.

The chain carries TRBV27 and TRBJ2-3; TRBD2 matches at 7 bases. This sequence was found in a female donor in good health. Some clones in this sample may be carry-over from other donors' samples. The sequencing sample was made of whole blood. CDR3 nucleotide sequence: TGTGCCAGCAGTCCCGAGGGGAGGGCAACAGATACGCAGTATTTT. This codes for CASSPEGRATDTQYF.